The source of this TCR beta chain is a study of T cells in Graves' hyperthyroidism and ophthalmopathy. RNA transcripts served as the template for amplifying TCR beta CDR3 regions. In the first-round RT-PCR of the TCR CDR3, the HTBI primer set was used. From the multiplex PCR reads, TCRdb called clonotypes with MiXCR, one entry per CDR3 protein. The sample has hundreds of thousands of distinct CDR3 sequences, under 15% seen once. General study points: Also found in blood were most expanded thyroid clonotypes above 0.001.

CDR1 is MNHEY and CDR2 is SMNVEV in the germline V gene (reference sequence). The CDR3 is 14 amino acids. V lost 6 bases and J 2 bases, leaving 14 bases between the germline ends. In the ophthalmopathy cohort, Clinical Activity Score was at least 3, NOSPECS grade at least 4, and duration under 3 months. The diagnostic basis comprised clinical symptoms, serum thyroxine and TRAb, thyroid ultrasound and orbital computed tomography. In its sample, this clonotype was seen many times. Its antigen is currently unknown. The chain links TRBV27 to TRBJ2-7; D is perhaps TRBD1 (6 bases). The sequenced sample consisted of blood. The receptor's source is a man aged 18 to 30 with Graves' ophthalmopathy. The CDR3 coding sequence is TGTGCCAGCAGGAGAGGGGGTTCGCCCTACGAGCAGTACTTC. The encoded protein is CASRRGGSPYEQYF.